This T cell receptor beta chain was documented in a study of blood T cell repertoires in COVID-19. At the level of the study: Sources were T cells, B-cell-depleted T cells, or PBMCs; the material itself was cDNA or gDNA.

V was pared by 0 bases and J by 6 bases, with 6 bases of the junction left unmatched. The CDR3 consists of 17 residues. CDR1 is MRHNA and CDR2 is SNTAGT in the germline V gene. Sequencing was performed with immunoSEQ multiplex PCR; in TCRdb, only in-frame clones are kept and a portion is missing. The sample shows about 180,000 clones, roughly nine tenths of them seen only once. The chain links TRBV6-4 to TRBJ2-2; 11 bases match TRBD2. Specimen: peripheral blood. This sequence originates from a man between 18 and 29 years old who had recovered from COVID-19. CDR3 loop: CASSDSGLAGGSGELFF. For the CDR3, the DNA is TGTGCCAGCAGTGACTCGGGGCTAGCGGGAGGATCCGGGGAGCTGTTTTTT.